Sequencing of this T cell receptor beta chain was carried out in a study of shared clonotypes between healthy human individuals (dated by TCRdb to the early 2020s). Describing the broader study: The cohort included a few men and two women between 18 and 49 years of age. To estimate repertoire size and how much clonotypes are shared between individuals, the study performed deep sequencing of blood TCR repertoires from 4 to 6 healthy adults. Between about 0.8 and 9 billion PBMCs per donor were obtained by leukapheresis. Per donor, three plates each were used for CD4 naive and CD4 memory, two for CD8 naive, and one for CD8 memory. Different laboratories and diverse techniques were used to prepare libraries and sequence TCR repertoires, to increase sequencing depth and limit assay-specific biases. Study-wide conclusions, independent of this receptor: Pairwise subsampling led to the expectation that sequencing depth would affect the degree of clonotype sharing among donors. Incomplete sequencing was indicated by rarefaction of sorted-subset datasets, despite the large sequencing depth. Sampling was restricted to blood, and TCR repertoires in tissues likely differ from the TCR repertoires found in blood. Higher generation probabilities were observed for clonotypes shared by all four sorted-subset donors than for non-shared clonotypes. Across a few donors, approximately 4.9% of naive CD4, 3.5% of naive CD8, about 2.3% of memory CD4, and 0.4% of memory CD8 clonotypes were shared. Naive subsets generally had larger estimated clonotype richness than memory subsets did. The small number of donors limited the genetic and exposure-history diversity represented.

The germline V gene supplies CDR1 SNHLY and CDR2 FYNNEI. The CDR3, from cysteine to phenylalanine, totals 17 residues. The CDR3 DNA has 51 bases and is translated from base 1. V is cut back by 4 bases and J by 6 bases, with 14 bases in the junction unmatched. Using the deep immunoSEQ assay, TCR CDR3 regions were amplified from genomic DNA by multiplex PCR. Extracted genomic DNA from each cell subset was distributed evenly across all wells of several immunoSEQ 96-well plates, and each plate was treated as a replicate. Each replicate PCR for sorted subsets received around 200 ng genomic DNA, equal to about 30,000 T cell genomes. Purified libraries were measured with a Qubit 3.0 fluorometer, size-checked on a Bioanalyzer 2100, and measured again with the KAPA Library Quantification kit. Every immunoSEQ 96-well plate was sequenced on a dedicated single-read 150-cycle Illumina NextSeq 550 flow cell. In the original analysis: Because only junctional sequences without quality scores were contained in the immunoSEQ output, filtering matching that applied to full-length reads could not be performed. Sequences were annotated with PyIR, a Python wrapper for IgBLAST v1.9, and V/J genes and CDR3 were assigned using IMGT germline references. Reads were removed for weak V/J assignments (E-value above 1e-6), missing CDR3, stop codons, out-of-frame junctions, or ambiguous translated residues. V3J clonotypes were defined as sequences sharing an identical inferred V gene, J gene, and CDR3 amino acid sequence. The percentage overlap between two repertoires was calculated by dividing the number of shared unique clonotypes by the size of the smaller repertoire. Three approaches were used to assess repertoire richness: RTK rarefaction, the Chao1 estimator, and Recon v2.1 estimates of unobserved clonotypes. OLGA was used to compute generation probabilities for all TCRbeta clonotypes that the gDNA method yielded from several donors. This is the immuneACCESS table as TCRdb keeps it, with only in-frame sequences that have V and J called. A part of the clones is gone; compared with another copy, unresolved V genes explain less than half, and the rest is unexplained. That table gives V, J and clone size, and the DNA gave D and trimming. Here the sample has millions of clones; about 95% occur a single time. Roughly 1% of the sample rests with the top ten.

For this clone: The target of this receptor is not known. No qualities accompany the bases; no much larger clone lies one base away.

For the CD8 naive samples, CD45RO-negative cells were positively selected for CCR7, yielding a CD45RA+CCR7+ population from which TemRA cells were excluded. The donors were healthy, HIV-negative adults with no recently reported acute infections or vaccinations. All donors were Caucasian adults living in Nashville, Tennessee, USA. After blood collection by leukapheresis, PBMCs were isolated using Ficoll-Histopaque density gradient centrifugation and then cryopreserved in the vapor phase of liquid nitrogen. Analytical flow cytometry was used to check the purity and quantity of every magnetically sorted T cell population. Genomic DNA was isolated from each sorted fraction and quantified by UV absorbance on a Nanodrop 2000c.

Sequencing was performed on naive CD8+ T cells sorted from blood. This sample's cell subset or site label indicates: CD45RA+CCR7+. In this chain, TRBV2 is recombined with TRBJ2-3, with TRBD2 matching 9 junction bases. The TCR comes from a man in his late teens or twenties in good health. CDR3 reads: CASSVSLMAGGGDTQYF. The DNA is as follows: TGTGCCAGCAGTGTTTCCCTGATGGCGGGAGGGGGTGATACGCAGTATTTT.